These 25 T cell receptor beta chains originate from one sample sequenced in a study of spatial heterogeneity in lung cancer. Indicated time point: blood at routine non-recurrence follow-up after resection. TCRdb reprocessed the 5' RACE reads with MiXCR, giving one entry per CDR3 protein. The top ten hold 20% to 25% of the sample, which has tens of thousands of distinct CDR3 sequences, roughly 9.7% seen once. This specimen was PBMCs, taken at follow-up. Source of these receptors: a male donor with early-stage non-small cell lung cancer.

This clonotype rates as medium-sized. The gene calls are TRBV2 and TRBJ1-5; possible D gene TRBD1, 5 bases. This CDR3 comprises 13 residues. The germline CDR1 and CDR2 sequences are SNHLY and FYNNEI. V shed 9 bases and J shed 8 bases, with 17 bases lying between them. CDR3 nucleotides: TGTGCCAGTAAGGCCAGGGCCCAAGAGCCCCAGCATTTT. This gives the protein CASKARAQEPQHF.

This clonotype has ten or more counts. V is TRBV27 and J is TRBJ2-3; tentatively, D is TRBD1 or TRBD2 (5 bases each). The CDR3 length is 17 residues. Germline V gene lookup returns CDR1 MNHEY and CDR2 SMNVEV (reference sequence). Trimming pared 5 bases from V and 2 bases from J, leaving 20 bases between. The CDR3 nucleotides are TGTGCCAGCAGTCAAAGAGGGGATCCACCCACCACAGATACGCAGTATTTT. This codes for CASSQRGDPPTTDTQYF.

In its sample, this clonotype ranks as medium-sized. For the CDR3, the DNA is TGTGCCAGCAACCCAACCCGGGCCACTAGCACAGATACGCAGTATTTT. This encodes CASNPTRATSTDTQYF. The chain employs TRBV7-8 and TRBJ2-3; unclear D gene. This CDR3 is built from 16 residues. CDR1 is SGHVS and CDR2 is FQNEAQ in the germline V gene. Trimming took 7 bases from V and 0 from J, leaving 17 bases between them.

This clonotype occurred many times. The chain couples TRBV28 to TRBJ2-7; maybe TRBD2 (6 bases). This CDR3 is built from 14 residues. CDR1 and CDR2 from the germline V gene are MDHEN and SYDVKM. V gave up 3 bases and J gave up 6 bases, with 15 bases separating them. This chain's CDR3 is CASSFPGAPGEQYF. The CDR3 DNA reads TGTGCCAGCAGTTTTCCGGGAGCTCCGGGCGAGCAGTACTTC.

This clonotype was seen repeatedly, ten times or more. The chain has TRBV4-2 and TRBJ2-7, with D tentatively TRBD1 or TRBD2 (5 bases each). The CDR3 length is 15 residues. Trimming pared 2 bases from V and 4 bases from J, leaving 15 bases between. Germline CDR1 and CDR2: LGHNA and YNFKEQ. Written as DNA, the CDR3 is TGTGCCAGCAGCCAAATAGACAGCGGACCTTACGAGCAGTACTTC. Protein product: CASSQIDSGPYEQYF.

In DNA form, the CDR3 reads TGCAGTGCTAGAGATCCCAGGGGGCTGAGTGAGCAGTACTTC. Amino acids: CSARDPRGLSEQYF. V usage is TRBV20-1 and J usage is TRBJ2-7, with 8 bases aligning to TRBD1. Germline assignment: CDR1 DFQATT and CDR2 SNEGSKA (reference sequence). V dropped 0 bases and J dropped 7; count of bases not matched to a gene: 8. The CDR3 runs 14 residues.

The table lists this clonotype with a count of one. The chain is built from TRBV7-2 and TRBJ2-3; the D gene is possibly TRBD2 (6 bases). The V and J ends lost 2 bases and 4 bases respectively, with 13 bases between them. Looked up from germline, CDR1 is SGHTA and CDR2 is FQGNSA. The CDR3 is 15 residues long. The CDR3 sequence: CASSLRWGRSDTQYF. CDR3 sequence (DNA): TGTGCCAGCAGCTTACGGTGGGGGAGGTCAGATACGCAGTATTTT.

This clonotype was observed a few times. The chain couples TRBV28 to TRBJ2-7, with D perhaps TRBD1 (6 bases). The germline V and J ends were trimmed by 5 bases and 0 bases, with 14 bases remaining between them. The CDR3 totals 15 residues. From germline, CDR1 is MDHEN and CDR2 SYDVKM. The CDR3 DNA reads as TGTGCCAGCAGTCGTCAGGGGTTGTTCTCCTACGAGCAGTACTTC. Translating gives CASSRQGLFSYEQYF. Using reference TRBV28 and TRBJ2-7 for the parts outside the CDR3, the full variable domain is DVKVTQSSRYLVKRTGEKVFLECVQDMDHENMFWYRQDPGLGLRLIYFSYDVKMKEKGDIPEGYSVSREKKERFSLILESASTNQTSMYLCASSRQGLFSYEQYFGPGTRLTVT.

This chain connects TRBV20-1 to TRBJ2-5; no reliable D call. V lost 5 bases and J lost 5, with 12 bases in between. Germline CDR1 and CDR2: DFQATT and SNEGSKA (reference sequence). The CDR3 length is 12 residues. The CDR3 nucleotides read TGCAGTGCTCGAAAATCGAGGGAGACCCAGTACTTC. It codes for CSARKSRETQYF.

Ten or more counts support this clonotype. The chain recombines TRBV7-2 with TRBJ1-5; TRBD1 is a possible D gene (5 bases). CDR3 length equals 15 residues. Trimming removed 1 base from V and 2 bases from J, with 9 bases in between. Germline CDR1 reads SGHTA; CDR2 reads FQGNSA. CDR3 bases: TGTGCCAGCAGCTTAGACAGGTGGGGCAATCAGCCCCAGCATTTT. Amino acid sequence: CASSLDRWGNQPQHF. Filled out from reference TRBV7-2 and TRBJ1-5, the complete variable domain reads GAGVSQSPSNKVTEKGKDVELRCDPISGHTALYWYRQSLGQGLEFLIYFQGNSAPDKSGLPSDRFSAERTGGSVSTLTIQRTQQEDSAVYLCASSLDRWGNQPQHFGDGTRLSIL.

This clonotype was seen at least ten times. The chain employs TRBV5-8 and TRBJ2-5; 10 nucleotides agree with TRBD1. The CDR3 spans 15 residues. CDR1 is SGHTS and CDR2 is YDEGEE in the germline V gene. After removal of 4 bases from V and 5 bases from J, the junction contained 8 bases not matched to a gene. The CDR3 here is CASSTSTGGEETQYF. CDR3 DNA: TGTGCCAGCAGCACCTCGACAGGGGGCGAGGAGACCCAGTACTTC.

This clonotype was counted only a few times. The rearrangement joins TRBV6-2 or TRBV6-3 to TRBJ1-1; D remains unclear. Germline V gene data show CDR1 as MNHEY and CDR2 as SVGEGT. V was pared by 2 bases and J by 4 bases, with 11 bases between. The CDR3 loop spans 14 amino acids. This CDR3 reads CASSYRDWGTEAFF. CDR3 DNA sequence: TGTGCCAGCAGTTACAGAGACTGGGGCACTGAAGCTTTCTTT.

This clonotype was observed a few times. In DNA form, the CDR3 reads TGTGCCAGCAGTCTGAGGGGAGCCAAAAACATTCAGTACTTC. Amino acids: CASSLRGAKNIQYF. V and J are TRBV6-2 or TRBV6-3 and TRBJ2-4; D assignment may be TRBD1 or TRBD2 (5 bases each). The germline CDR1 and CDR2 sequences are MNHEY and SVGEGT. The CDR3 covers 14 residues. Between the trimmed V and J ends, which lost 5 bases and 0 bases, there was a span of 8 bases.

About this clonotype: This may come from a read error, since a much larger clone is one base off. This chain links TRBV4-2 with TRBJ2-3, with 7 bases fitting TRBD2. This CDR3 has 15 amino acids. Per the germline V gene, CDR1 is LGHNA and CDR2 is YNFKEQ. For the CDR3, the DNA is TGTGTCAGCAGCCAAGAGTTAGCGGGCTCAGATACGCAGTATTTT. Translated: CVSSQELAGSDTQYF.

This clonotype was counted between two and nine times. The chain employs TRBV7-8 and TRBJ2-4; 7 bases agree with TRBD1. This CDR3 region has 16 residues. Trimming cost V 1 base and J 1 base; bases outside gene matches: 4. Germline CDR1 and CDR2: SGHVS and FQNEAQ. CDR3 nucleotides: TGTGCCAGCAGCTTAGGGTACAGGGGTGCCAAAAACATTCAGTACTTC. Translated, it gives CASSLGYRGAKNIQYF. Combining the CDR3 with reference TRBV7-8 and TRBJ2-4 gives the whole variable domain GAGVSQSPRYKVAKRGQDVALRCDPISGHVSLFWYQQALGQGPEFLTYFQNEAQLDKSGLPSDRFFAERPEGSVSTLKIQRTQQEDSAVYLCASSLGYRGAKNIQYFGAGTRLSVL.

This clonotype has just a few counts. The CDR3: CSARLRDRGREKLFF. CDR3 DNA: TGCAGCGCTCGGCTCCGGGACAGGGGGCGAGAAAAACTGTTTTTT. V and J are TRBV29-1 and TRBJ1-4; 12 positions match TRBD1. Germline trimming cut 7 bases from V and 8 bases from J; bases unmatched to any gene: 11. Germline V gene sequence: CDR1 SQVTM, CDR2 ANQGSEA. CDR3 length: 15 residues.

In its sample, this clonotype was seen many times. The chain has TRBV7-2 and TRBJ2-7; D perhaps matches TRBD1 (5 bases). From germline, CDR1 is SGHTA and CDR2 FQGNSA. The CDR3 sequence is 14 residues long. Deletions cut 1 base from V and 0 bases from J, with 7 bases between. CDR3 sequence: CASSLDRFSYEQYF. CDR3 sequence (DNA): TGTGCCAGCAGCTTAGACAGGTTCTCCTACGAGCAGTACTTC.

This clonotype was counted at least ten times. The V call is TRBV29-1, the J call TRBJ2-1; 11 bases are a match to TRBD2. Per the germline V gene, CDR1 is SQVTM and CDR2 is ANQGSEA. The CDR3 is made up of 14 amino acids. V lost 6 bases to trimming and J lost 8 bases; unmatched junction nucleotides: 9. As DNA, the CDR3 is TGCAGCGTCGGTCGACTAGCGGGGATCTATGAGCAGTTCTTC. Its translation is CSVGRLAGIYEQFF.

This CDR3 is CASSGTGTAPRVTDTQYF. CDR3 bases: TGCGCCAGCAGCGGGACCGGGACAGCCCCCCGAGTCACAGATACGCAGTATTTT. The genes are TRBV5-1 and TRBJ2-3; 7 bases are a match to TRBD1. The ends lost 4 bases at V and 2 bases at J; junction bases unmatched: 16. Germline V gives CDR1 SGHRS, CDR2 YFSETQ. The CDR3 extends over 18 amino acids.

This clonotype was recorded at least ten times. The gene calls are TRBV4-1 and TRBJ2-3, with 7 bases fitting TRBD1. V lost 5 bases, J lost 12 bases, and 14 bases stayed unmatched. This CDR3 contains 14 residues. CDR1 is MGHRA and CDR2 is YSYEKL in the germline V gene. The CDR3 nucleotides are TGCGCCAGCAGCGACCGGGACAGTCTGTTGCTTCAGTATTTT. It translates to CASSDRDSLLLQYF.

The chain recombines TRBV4-1 with TRBJ1-5, with TRBD1 matching 7 bases. The CDR3 has 16 residues. Germline CDR1 reads MGHRA; CDR2 reads YSYEKL. J was trimmed by 4 bases and V by 0 bases; bases with no gene match: 6. The DNA of the CDR3 is TGCGCCAGCAGCCAAGATAAGGGGGCAGCAAATCAGCCCCAGCATTTT. This encodes CASSQDKGAANQPQHF.

This clonotype was observed at least ten times. The chain combines TRBV3-1 with TRBJ2-1, with no clear D. V dropped 0 bases and J dropped 10 bases, with 7 bases sitting between them. CDR3 length: 12 amino acids. Germline assignment: CDR1 LGHDT and CDR2 YNNKEL (reference sequence). Here the CDR3 reads CASSQDAREQFF. The DNA of the CDR3 is TGTGCCAGCAGCCAAGATGCTCGGGAGCAGTTCTTC.

There are many counts of this clonotype. The chain joins TRBV18 to TRBJ1-2; no firm D call. CDR3 length equals 14 residues. Trimming left V 3 bases short and J 1 base short, with 9 bases between. Germline CDR1 reads KGHSH; CDR2 reads LQKENI. CDR3 nucleotide sequence: TGTGCCAGCTCACCTGGGCCGCTTAACTATGGCTACACCTTC. It codes for CASSPGPLNYGYTF.

This clonotype occurred many times. This rearrangement joins TRBV4-3 to TRBJ2-1; 9 bases align to TRBD2. The CDR3 sequence is 17 residues long. CDR1 and CDR2 from the germline V gene are LGHNA and YSLEER. V shed 0 bases and J 10 bases; nucleotides not matched to a gene: 13. The CDR3 is CASSQEGGLAGLGEQFF. DNA of the CDR3: TGCGCCAGCAGCCAAGAAGGTGGCCTAGCGGGGCTGGGGGAGCAGTTCTTC.

J is TRBJ2-2 and V is TRBV3-1; 13 bases are shared with TRBD2. The CDR3 runs 19 residues. Germline CDR1 reads LGHDT; CDR2 reads YNNKEL (reference sequence). Trimming removed 1 base from V and 5 bases from J; junction bases left unmatched: 10. The CDR3 nucleotides read TGTGCCAGCAGCCAAGGGAGTCTTTCGACTAGCGGGGGGACCGGGGAGCTGTTTTTT. This sequence encodes CASSQGSLSTSGGTGELFF.